These 13 T cell receptor beta chains share one sample of origin, sequenced in a study of cytomegalovirus exposure and HLA in healthy donors. The PCR was carried out with 60 Vbeta primers and 13 Jbeta primers. Data came from immunoSEQ multiplex PCR; TCRdb stores just in-frame clones and leaves some out. In the table there are 95,000 to 150,000 clones, more than 60% of which are singletons. Sequencing was done on a sample of PBMCs. These receptor sequences come from a woman aged 40 to 50 in good health and CMV-seropositive.

CDR3 region: CASSYLGTSGQYEQYF. CDR3 in DNA: TGTGCCAGCAGTTACCTCGGGACTAGCGGGCAATACGAGCAGTACTTC. The genes are TRBV6-5 and TRBJ2-5, with 12 bases fitting TRBD2. Judging by the DNA end, TRBJ2-7 fits better; the J call may be wrong. CDR1 and CDR2 from the germline V gene are MNHEY and SVGAGI. The CDR3 is 16 amino acids.

With respect to this clone: In the same sample, other DNA sequences code for this CDR3. V and J are TRBV6-6 and TRBJ1-3; TRBD1 matches 8 bases. Germline-derived CDR1 and CDR2 are MNHNY and SVGAGI (reference sequence). This CDR3 has 14 amino acids. Germline trimming cut 6 bases from V and 4 bases from J; bases unmatched to any gene: 5. CDR3 amino acids: CASRRQGSGNTIYF. DNA for the CDR3: TGTGCCAGCAGAAGACAGGGGTCCGGAAACACCATATATTTT.

V and J are TRBV4-2 and TRBJ2-5; perhaps TRBD1 as D (6 bases). The tail of the sequence fits TRBJ2-7 better, so the J call may be wrong. Germline CDR1 LGHNA, CDR2 YNFKEQ. This CDR3 has 15 amino acids. The CDR3 DNA follows: TGTGCCAGCAGCCAAGATCAGGGGACCGCCGACGAGCAGTACTTC. It is translated as CASSQDQGTADEQYF.

The chain is built from TRBV18 and TRBJ2-1, with D maybe TRBD2 (5 bases). The V and J ends lost 0 bases and 7 bases respectively, with 10 bases between them. The germline V gene has CDR1 KGHSH and CDR2 LQKENI. The length of the CDR3 is 14 residues. The CDR3 DNA sequence: TGTGCCAGCTCACCACCGTTCGGGGAGAATGAGCAGTTCTTC. Translating gives CASSPPFGENEQFF. Drawing the rest from reference TRBV18 and TRBJ2-1, the complete variable domain is NAGVMQNPRHLVRRRGQEARLRCSPMKGHSHVYWYRQLPEEGLKFMVYLQKENIIDESGMPKERFSAEFPKEGPSILRIQQVVRGDSAAYFCASSPPFGENEQFFGPGTRLTVL.

V and J are TRBV5-4 and TRBJ1-4, with TRBD1 matching over 9 bases. Per germline, CDR1 SGHNT and CDR2 YYREEE (reference sequence). With 0 bases clipped from V and 4 bases from J, the junction kept 1 base outside the gene matches. This CDR3 region has 15 residues. This CDR3 reads CASSLAGQGNEKLFF. The CDR3 DNA is TGTGCCAGCAGCTTGGCGGGACAGGGTAATGAAAAACTGTTTTTT.

The chain employs TRBV10-1 and TRBJ2-1, with 8 bases matching TRBD2. This CDR3 contains 15 residues. J was trimmed by 7 bases and V by 3 bases; bases with no gene match: 8. The germline gives CDR1 WNHNN, CDR2 SYGVQD (reference sequence). CDR3 coding DNA: TGCGCCAGCAGTGATCCGGGAGGGCCCAGGAATGAGCAGTTCTTC. Translation: CASSDPGGPRNEQFF.

The genes are TRBV5-1 and TRBJ2-5; no reliable D call. The CDR3 spans 15 residues. Trimming removed 1 base at V and 1 base at J, with 11 bases between. CDR1 and CDR2 (germline): SGHRS, YFSETQ. Here the CDR3 DNA reads TGCGCCAGCAGCTTGTTCGGTAATTCCCAAGAGACCCAGTACTTC. This sequence encodes CASSLFGNSQETQYF.

This chain uses TRBV6-9 with TRBJ1-4; D unresolved. The germline V gene encodes CDR1 MNHGY and CDR2 SVAAGI. Trimming removed 4 bases from V and 8 bases from J, with 17 bases in between. The CDR3 runs 15 residues. CDR3 protein: CASSSPGSPDEKLFF. The CDR3 DNA reads TGTGCCAGCAGTTCCCCGGGAAGCCCGGACGAAAAACTGTTTTTT.

The chain joins TRBV5-4 to TRBJ2-2, with 8 bases matching TRBD2. V was clipped by 0 bases and J by 5 bases; unmatched bases: 0. Looked up from germline, CDR1 is SGHNT and CDR2 is YYREEE (reference sequence). The CDR3 covers 14 residues. CDR3 DNA sequence: TGTGCCAGCAGCTTGGAGCGGGGGACCGGGGAGCTGTTTTTT. Translated, it gives CASSLERGTGELFF. The full variable domain, with the rest looked up from reference TRBV5-4 and TRBJ2-2, is ETGVTQSPTHLIKTRGQQVTLRCSSQSGHNTVSWYQQALGQGPQFIFQYYREEENGRGNFPPRFSGLQFPNYSSELNVNALELDDSALYLCASSLERGTGELFFGEGSRLTVL.

The rearrangement uses TRBV20-1 and TRBJ1-1, with D maybe TRBD1 (6 bases). The CDR3 sequence is 11 residues long. Germline CDR1 reads DFQATT; CDR2 reads SNEGSKA (reference sequence). V was trimmed by 7 bases and J by 6 bases, leaving 12 bases between them. For the CDR3, the DNA is TGCAGTGTAAACAGGGTAGCTGAAGCTTTCTTT. It translates to CSVNRVAEAFF.

This clone was observed a handful of times. The chain recombines TRBV5-5 with TRBJ2-2, with 10 bases aligning to TRBD1. The CDR3 is 16 amino acids. The ends lost 4 bases at V and 7 bases at J; junction bases unmatched: 10. CDR1 SGHKS and CDR2 YYEKEE come from the germline V gene (reference sequence). As DNA, the CDR3 is TGTGCCAGCAGCCGGCCGGGACAGGGGACCGTCGGGGAGCTGTTTTTT. Translation: CASSRPGQGTVGELFF.

This clone was counted between two and nine times. This rearrangement joins TRBV6-1 to TRBJ2-1, with 11 bases lining up with TRBD1. Germline trimming cut 7 bases from V and 8 bases from J; bases unmatched to any gene: 10. The CDR3 has 15 residues. Germline V gives CDR1 MNHNS, CDR2 SASEGT. This chain's CDR3 is CASTPRGQGVDEQFF. In DNA, the CDR3 is TGTGCCAGCACCCCTCGGGGACAGGGGGTAGATGAGCAGTTCTTC.

The V and J genes are TRBV19 and TRBJ2-6; 8 nucleotides agree with TRBD1. The germline CDR1 and CDR2 sequences are LNHDA and SQIVND (reference sequence). After removal of 1 base from V and 1 base from J, the junction contained 9 bases not matched to a gene. The CDR3 is 19 residues long. The DNA for the CDR3 is TGTGCCAGTAGTATAGGTGCCGGGACAGGACCGTCTGGGGCCAACGTCCTGACTTTC. Protein: CASSIGAGTGPSGANVLTF.